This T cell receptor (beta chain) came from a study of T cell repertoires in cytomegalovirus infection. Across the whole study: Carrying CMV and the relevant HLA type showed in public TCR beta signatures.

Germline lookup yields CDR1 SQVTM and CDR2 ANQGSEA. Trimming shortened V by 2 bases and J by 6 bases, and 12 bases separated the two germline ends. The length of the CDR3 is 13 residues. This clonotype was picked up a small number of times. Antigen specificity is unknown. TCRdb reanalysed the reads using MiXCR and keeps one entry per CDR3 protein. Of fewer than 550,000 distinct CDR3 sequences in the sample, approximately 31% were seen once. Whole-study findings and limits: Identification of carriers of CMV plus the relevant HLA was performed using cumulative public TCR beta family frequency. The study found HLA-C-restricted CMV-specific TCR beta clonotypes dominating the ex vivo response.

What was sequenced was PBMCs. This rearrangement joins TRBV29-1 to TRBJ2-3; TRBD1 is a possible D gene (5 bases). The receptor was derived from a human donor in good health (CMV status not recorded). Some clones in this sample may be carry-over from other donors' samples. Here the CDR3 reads CSVEQGRRDTQYF. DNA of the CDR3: TGCAGCGTTGAACAGGGCCGCCGTGATACGCAGTATTTT.